This T cell receptor (beta chain) was obtained from a study of human T cells and chemical hapten exposure. About the study: There were per-sample TCR yield variations, arising mainly from small pooled library volume differences.

TCRdb re-called the RACE reads with MiXCR, one entry per CDR3 protein. Of some 400,000 distinct CDR3 sequences listed, 4.8% were seen once; the top ten hold 2% to 2.5%. This clonotype was observed many times. Trimming cost V 3 bases and J 7 bases, with 18 bases left between them. CDR3 length: 15 residues. CDR1 is SGHVS, CDR2 FNYEAQ, per germline. Time point of the sample: patch test 1, 2 weeks after DPC sensitization. The treatment was: therapeutic diphenylcyclopropenone sensitization with weekly scalp DPC. Unfractionated whole blood was the source of the extracted total RNA. The source is a woman between 50 and 59 years old with alopecia areata. Some clones in this sample may be carry-over from other donors' samples. The material sequenced was whole blood, taken in connection with sensitization to the hapten diphenylcyclopropenone (DPC). This chain links TRBV7-6 with TRBJ1-1, with D possibly matching TRBD1 (6 bases). CDR3 amino acids: CASSFSTGGWSEAFF. The CDR3 DNA reads as TGTGCCAGCAGCTTCTCGACAGGAGGTTGGAGTGAAGCTTTCTTT.